This T cell receptor beta chain was sequenced in a study of CD8 T cells in Susac syndrome. Roughly 0.45 to 1 ug RNA was reverse transcribed with random hexamers. Each CDR3 protein is one row after TCRdb ran MiXCR on the immunoSEQ multiplex PCR reads. This table holds 150,000 to 200,000 distinct CDR3 sequences, roughly 90% found once. The CDR3 contains 12 residues. The germline gives CDR1 DFQATT, CDR2 SNEGSKA (reference sequence). V gave up 8 bases and J gave up 6 bases, with 16 bases separating them. This clonotype was recorded once. The V call is TRBV20-1, the J call TRBJ1-1; D remains unclear. The source material was CD4+ T cells from PBMCs. This clonotype was obtained from a human donor with Susac syndrome. CDR3 sequence (DNA): TGCAGTATAAAGCGTGGAGACGCTGAAGCTTTCTTT. Translated, it gives CSIKRGDAEAFF.